This TCR beta chain was recovered during a study of blood T cell repertoires in COVID-19. As for the study in general: Sample material is recorded as cDNA or gDNA derived from T cells, B-cell-depleted T cells, or PBMCs.

The CDR3 is made up of 11 amino acids. Looked up from germline, CDR1 is DFQATT and CDR2 is SNEGSKA (reference sequence). V was pared by 1 base and J by 6 bases, with 6 bases between. Original methodology: Amplification with reference gene primers provided the estimates of nucleated cell counts. Sequenced by immunoSEQ multiplex PCR; TCRdb stores in-frame clones only, minus some. V and J calls and clone size follow that table, whereas D and trimming were derived from the DNA. The table has 200,000 to 250,000 clones, roughly 90% seen once; the top ten hold 2.7%. The chain is built from TRBV20-1 and TRBJ1-2; a possible D gene is TRBD1 (6 bases). Sequences were obtained from peripheral blood. The TCR comes from an older woman with acute or convalescent COVID-19. CDR3 nucleotides: TGCAGTGCTAGAGCAGGGGATGGCTACACCTTC. Encoded protein: CSARAGDGYTF.